The 9 T cell receptor beta chains reported below all come from one sample, sequenced in a study of CD8 T cells in ankylosing spondylitis. Study findings and constraints: Ankylosing spondylitis blood seemed to carry a telltale TCR beta motif made of several highly homologous variants.

Which antigens these TCRs recognize remains unknown. TCRdb reanalysed the 5' RACE reads using MiXCR and keeps one entry per CDR3 protein. The sample lists approximately 540,000 distinct CDR3 sequences; approximately 11% were seen once. Input material: blood, either unsorted or a sorted T cell fraction (not recorded which). These receptor sequences come from a male donor with ankylosing spondylitis.

The rearrangement joins TRBV5-1 to TRBJ2-7; D may match TRBD1 or TRBD2 (7 bases each). Trimming took off 1 base at V and 2 bases at J, with 22 bases between the two ends. CDR1 SGHRS and CDR2 YFSETQ come from the germline V gene. The CDR3 covers 18 residues. DNA for the CDR3: TGCGCCAGCAGCTTGCAGGGGAGGGGGCAGACTTTTGCCTACGAGCAGTACTTC. Its translation: CASSLQGRGQTFAYEQYF.

The genes are TRBV2 and TRBJ2-3; unclear D gene. Germline CDR1 reads SNHLY; CDR2 reads FYNNEI. The CDR3 has 13 residues. Trimming stripped 5 bases from V and 6 bases from J, with 12 bases between. The CDR3 bases are TGTGCCAGCAGTAACGAGCTGGGGGATACGCAGTATTTT. Its protein product is CASSNELGDTQYF. The whole variable domain, remainder taken from reference TRBV2 and TRBJ2-3, is EPEVTQTPSHQVTQMGQEVILRCVPISNHLYFYWYRQILGQKVEFLVSFYNNEISEKSEIFDDQFSVERPDGSNFTLKIRSTKLEDSAMYFCASSNELGDTQYFGPGTRLTVL.

This clonotype was seen repeatedly, ten times or more. The gene calls are TRBV6-1 and TRBJ1-2; tentatively, D is TRBD1 (6 bases). This CDR3 region has 14 residues. V dropped 5 bases and J dropped 1 base, with 11 bases sitting between them. The germline V gene has CDR1 MNHNS and CDR2 SASEGT. CDR3 bases: TGTGCCAGCAGTCGCAACAGGGATAACTATGGCTACACCTTC. Translated: CASSRNRDNYGYTF.

There are a few counts of this clonotype. The chain couples TRBV11-2 to TRBJ2-7; TRBD2 matches at 12 bases. The length of the CDR3 is 15 residues. Germline V lookup: CDR1 SGHAT, CDR2 FQNNGV. Losses at the gene ends were 5 bases for V and 3 bases for J; bases not matched to a gene: 5. The CDR3 DNA follows: TGTGCCAGCAGCCAGGTGGGACTAGCGGGCTACGAGCAGTACTTC. As protein: CASSQVGLAGYEQYF. The whole variable domain, remainder taken from reference TRBV11-2 and TRBJ2-7, is EAGVAQSPRYKIIEKRQSVAFWCNPISGHATLYWYQQILGQGPKLLIQFQNNGVVDDSQLPKDRFSAERLKGVDSTLKIQPAKLEDSAVYLCASSQVGLAGYEQYFGPGTRLTVT.

This clonotype was detected only a few times. This sequence joins TRBV27 and TRBJ2-2; D gene ambiguous. Per the germline V gene, CDR1 is MNHEY and CDR2 is SMNVEV (reference sequence). The ends were cut back, 5 bases at V and 6 bases at J, with 10 bases in the middle. The CDR3 spans 13 residues. The CDR3 sequence is CASSPHVSGELFF. CDR3 nucleotides: TGTGCCAGCAGTCCCCATGTGTCCGGGGAGCTGTTTTTT.

DNA for the CDR3: TGTGCCAGCAGCCCGGGACTCCAGCAGTTCTTC. Residues: CASSPGLQQFF. The rearrangement joins TRBV3-1 to TRBJ2-1; TRBD2 might be the D (6 bases). Between the trimmed V and J ends, which lost 4 bases and 11 bases, there was a span of 9 bases. This CDR3 comprises 11 residues. Germline values: CDR1 LGHDT, CDR2 YNNKEL (reference sequence).

This clonotype was recorded at least ten times. V is TRBV3-1 and J is TRBJ2-2; D gene unclear. The CDR3 totals 16 residues. Germline values: CDR1 LGHDT, CDR2 YNNKEL (reference sequence). V was cut by 1 base and J by 6 bases, with 15 bases left in between. The CDR3 sequence is CASSQANPVGAGELFF. The CDR3 DNA follows: TGTGCCAGCAGCCAAGCGAATCCGGTCGGAGCCGGGGAGCTGTTTTTT. Complete variable domain (other parts from reference TRBV3-1 and TRBJ2-2): DTAVSQTPKYLVTQMGNDKSIKCEQNLGHDTMYWYKQDSKKFLKIMFSYNNKELIINETVPNRFSPKSPDKAHLNLHINSLELGDSAVYFCASSQANPVGAGELFFGEGSRLTVL.

CDR3 protein: CSVERDRGTGELFF. The DNA for the CDR3 is TGCAGCGTTGAACGTGACAGGGGCACCGGGGAGCTGTTTTTT. The V and J genes are TRBV29-1 and TRBJ2-2; 8 bases fit TRBD1. J lost 4 bases, V lost 2 bases, and 3 bases had no gene match. From germline, CDR1 is SQVTM and CDR2 ANQGSEA. The CDR3 is 14 residues long.

In this sample, this clonotype turned up a few times. The rearrangement joins TRBV6-5 to TRBJ2-1; D tentatively reads TRBD1 or TRBD2 (5 bases each). The CDR3 contains 13 residues. CDR1 and CDR2 (germline): MNHEY, SVGAGI. V dropped 6 bases and J dropped 10 bases, with 16 bases sitting between them. CDR3 sequence reads: CASRYVGTGEQFF. CDR3 coding DNA: TGTGCCAGCAGATACGTGGGGACGGGGGAGCAGTTCTTC.